The 9 T cell receptor beta chains presented below share a single source sample, sequenced in a study of T cells expressing NK-cell markers. From its re-call of the 5' RACE reads, TCRdb lists each CDR3 protein once, without DNA. The sample's table shows about 450,000 distinct CDR3 sequences. The specimen sequenced was blood T cells: a sorted CD56 or NKG2C T cell subset, CD4+ or CD8+ T cells, or bulk PBMC T cells (not recorded which). The origin of the receptors is a woman between 18 and 75 years old in good health.

V gene TRBV20-1 combines with J gene TRBJ2-7; TCRdb's D call of TRBD1 is untestable without DNA. Germline V gene data show CDR1 as DFQATT and CDR2 as SNEGSKA (reference sequence). The CDR3 has 15 amino acids. The CDR3 is CSASPGQGKGYEQYF.

The chain couples TRBV6-5 to TRBJ2-3; TCRdb's D gene call, TRBD1, goes unchecked for lack of DNA. Germline V gives CDR1 MNHEY, CDR2 SVGAGI. The CDR3 loop spans 16 amino acids. CDR3 sequence reads: CASSYVGVGHTDTQYF.

This chain links TRBV7-9 with TRBJ1-2. Germline-derived CDR1 and CDR2 are SEHNR and FQNEAQ (reference sequence). The CDR3 is made up of 14 amino acids. CDR3 sequence: CASSLAPGNYGYTF.

The chain recombines TRBV27 with TRBJ2-5; TCRdb selects TRBD1, and the lack of DNA leaves this call unchecked. Germline lookup yields CDR1 MNHEY and CDR2 SMNVEV (reference sequence). The CDR3 runs 14 residues. The CDR3 loop reads CASSPRWQPETQYF.

The chain combines TRBV20-1 with TRBJ2-6; absent DNA, TCRdb's TRBD1 call cannot be checked. From germline, CDR1 is DFQATT and CDR2 SNEGSKA (reference sequence). This CDR3 region has 15 residues. The CDR3 reads CSAKLTGSGANVLTF.

The rearrangement links TRBV20-1 to TRBJ2-7. CDR3 length: 14 residues. Germline-derived CDR1 and CDR2 are DFQATT and SNEGSKA (reference sequence). CDR3 protein: CSARERGRTYEQYF.

The chain recombines TRBV4-3 with TRBJ2-3. This CDR3 is 13 amino acids long. The germline V gene encodes CDR1 LGHNA and CDR2 YSLEER. CDR3 amino acids: CASSQSKADTQYF.

The chain is built from TRBV30 and TRBJ2-7; the D call from TCRdb, TRBD2, cannot be confirmed without DNA. The CDR3 runs 15 residues. Germline CDR1 is GTSNPN and CDR2 is SVGIG (reference sequence). The chain's CDR3 is CAWLPLDGLAYEQYF.

This chain uses TRBV19 with TRBJ2-1; checking the TCRdb D call of TRBD1 is not possible without DNA. The CDR3 spans 13 residues. The V gene's germline CDR1 is LNHDA and CDR2 SQIVND (reference sequence). The CDR3 sequence: CASTLDRAGEQFF.